This T cell receptor beta chain was retrieved from a study of human T cells and chemical hapten exposure. Time point indicated: pre-sensitization, week 0. Noted treatment: therapeutic diphenylcyclopropenone sensitization with weekly scalp DPC. Germline-derived CDR1 and CDR2 are DFQATT and SNEGSKA (reference sequence). CDR3 length equals 15 residues. With 6 bases clipped from V and 7 bases from J, the junction kept 10 bases outside the gene matches. One entry per CDR3 protein, called by TCRdb with MiXCR from the RACE reads. The sample records tens of thousands of distinct CDR3 sequences, roughly 8.8% being singletons. Notes on this clonotype: The antigen remains unidentified.

Study-wide findings and caveats: TCRs whose frequency exceeded 1 in 1000 remained the same following DPC sensitization.

The chain carries TRBV20-1 and TRBJ2-1; 12 bases fit TRBD2. This sample comprised whole blood, obtained in connection with sensitization to the hapten diphenylcyclopropenone (DPC). The clonotype comes from a woman aged 40 to 50 with alopecia areata. Some clones in this sample may be carry-over from other donors' samples. This CDR3 is CSAVILAGGRNEQFF. CDR3 bases: TGCAGTGCCGTTATACTAGCGGGGGGAAGGAATGAGCAGTTCTTC.